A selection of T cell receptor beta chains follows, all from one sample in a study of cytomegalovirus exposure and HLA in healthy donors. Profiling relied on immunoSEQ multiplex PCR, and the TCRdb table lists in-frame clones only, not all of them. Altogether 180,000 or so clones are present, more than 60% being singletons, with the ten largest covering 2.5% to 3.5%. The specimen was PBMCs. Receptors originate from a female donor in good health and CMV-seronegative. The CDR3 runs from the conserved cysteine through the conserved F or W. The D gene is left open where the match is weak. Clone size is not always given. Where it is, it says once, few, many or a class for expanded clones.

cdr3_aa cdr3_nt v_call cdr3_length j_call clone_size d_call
CASSHASGRAIDPYEQYF TGCGCCAGCAGCCACGCTAGCGGGAGAGCCATCGACCCCTACGAGCAGTACTTC TRBV4-1 18 TRBJ2-7 NA TRBD2
CASSLRGNTEAFF TGTGCCAGCAGCTTAAGGGGGAACACTGAAGCTTTCTTT TRBV13 13 TRBJ1-1 NA NA
CASSLERSNQPQHF TGTGCCAGCAGTTTGGAGAGGAGTAATCAGCCCCAGCATTTT TRBV27 14 TRBJ1-5 NA NA
CAWSPLTGALEKLFF TGTGCCTGGAGTCCCCTGACAGGGGCCCTTGAAAAACTGTTTTTT TRBV30 15 TRBJ1-4 NA TRBD1
CASSVGSGAGGELFF TGTGCCAGCAGCGTAGGGTCAGGGGCTGGCGGGGAGCTGTTTTTT TRBV9 15 TRBJ2-2 NA NA
CATSTELLASGNEQFF TGTGCCACCAGCACTGAACTACTAGCGTCGGGAAATGAGCAGTTCTTC TRBV15 16 TRBJ2-1 NA TRBD2
CASSLTSNTGELFF TGTGCTAGCAGCTTGACTAGCAACACCGGGGAGCTGTTTTTT TRBV7-7 14 TRBJ2-2 NA TRBD2
CASSSPGVGYGYTF TGTGCCAGTAGTAGCCCAGGGGTAGGGTATGGCTACACCTTC TRBV19 14 TRBJ1-2 NA NA
CAWSAGTATYNSPLHF TGTGCCTGGAGCGCCGGGACAGCCACTTATAATTCACCCCTCCACTTT TRBV30 16 TRBJ1-6 NA TRBD1
CASSMDRGTEAFF TGTGCCAGCAGCATGGACAGGGGGACTGAAGCTTTCTTT TRBV7-9 13 TRBJ1-1 NA TRBD1
CASSLPVTGSYEKLFF TGTGCCAGCAGCCTTCCGGTTACAGGGAGCTATGAAAAACTGTTTTTT TRBV7-9 16 TRBJ1-4 few NA
CASSIPGTENEKLFF TGTGCCAGTAGTATCCCCGGGACTGAGAATGAAAAACTGTTTTTT TRBV19 15 TRBJ1-4 NA NA
CASSLSLGLSSYEQYF TGTGCCAGCAGTTTATCTCTGGGCTTGAGCTCCTACGAGCAGTACTTC TRBV28 16 TRBJ2-7 NA NA
CASGLRCFDISEKLFF TGTGCTAGTGGTTTGCGGTGCTTCGACATTTCAGAAAAACTGTTTTTT TRBV12-5 16 TRBJ1-4 NA NA
CASSLAGTNYEQYF TGTGCCAGCAGCTTAGCGGGAACGAACTACGAGCAGTACTTC TRBV11-3 14 TRBJ2-7 NA NA
CASSLLPTQPWDYGYTF TGTGCCAGCAGCTTACTACCAACACAGCCTTGGGACTATGGCTACACCTTC TRBV13 17 TRBJ1-2 NA NA
CASSLRSGGGNEQFF TGCGCCAGCAGCTTGCGTAGCGGGGGGGGGAATGAGCAGTTCTTC TRBV5-1 15 TRBJ2-1 NA TRBD2
CASSWDRGGPQHF TGTGCCAGCAGCTGGGACAGGGGTGGGCCCCAGCATTTT TRBV5-4 13 TRBJ1-5 NA TRBD1
CSVEEPGQGENEQYF TGCAGCGTTGAAGAACCGGGACAGGGGGAGAATGAGCAGTACTTC TRBV29-1 15 TRBJ2-7 NA TRBD1
CASSQDLGQGSEQYF TGCGCCAGCAGCCAAGATCTTGGACAGGGGAGTGAGCAGTACTTC TRBV4-1 15 TRBJ2-7 NA TRBD1
CASSLTTVSTDTQYF TGTGCTAGCAGCTTAACAACAGTTAGCACAGATACGCAGTATTTT TRBV7-7 15 TRBJ2-3 NA NA
CASSEDGGRGYNEQFF TGTGCCAGCAGTGAAGATGGCGGGAGGGGCTACAATGAGCAGTTCTTC TRBV25-1 16 TRBJ2-1 NA TRBD2
CASSRTGAMNTEAFF TGTGCCAGCAGTAGGACAGGAGCCATGAACACTGAAGCTTTCTTT TRBV28 15 TRBJ1-1 once TRBD1
CASSPGTGWNNEQFF TGTGCCAGCAGCCCGGGGACAGGGTGGAACAATGAGCAGTTCTTC TRBV5-6 15 TRBJ2-1 NA TRBD1
CASSIEWSTNYGYTF TGTGCCAGTAGTATAGAATGGAGCACTAACTATGGCTACACCTTC TRBV19 15 TRBJ1-2 NA NA
CAYATGSYNSPLHF TGTGCCTACGCGACAGGAAGCTATAATTCACCCCTCCACTTT TRBV30 14 TRBJ1-6 NA NA
CASSYGTVENQPQHF TGTGCCAGCAGTTATGGGACAGTGGAGAATCAGCCCCAGCATTTT TRBV5-8 15 TRBJ1-5 NA TRBD1
CASSQEGQGEWAGYTF TGCGCCAGCAGCCAAGAAGGACAGGGGGAATGGGCTGGCTACACCTTC TRBV4-1 16 TRBJ1-2 NA TRBD1
CATDQPQHF TGTGCCACTGATCAGCCCCAGCATTTT TRBV11-3 9 TRBJ1-5 few NA
CASSPDGTLSGNTIYF TGTGCCAGCTCACCAGACGGGACACTCTCTGGAAACACCATATATTTT TRBV18 16 TRBJ1-3 NA NA
CSVPNRDNSYEQYF TGCAGCGTTCCGAACAGGGACAATTCATACGAGCAGTACTTC TRBV29-1 14 TRBJ2-7 NA NA
CASSIVLAGAGELFF TGTGCCAGTAGTATAGTTCTAGCGGGAGCCGGGGAGCTGTTTTTT TRBV19 15 TRBJ2-2 NA TRBD2
CASSLLGETNYEQYF TGCGCCAGCAGCTTGTTAGGAGAGACGAACTACGAGCAGTACTTC TRBV5-1 15 TRBJ2-7 NA NA
CASHGQSSGNTIYF TGTGCCAGCCATGGACAGAGCTCTGGAAACACCATATATTTT TRBV7-2 14 TRBJ1-3 NA NA
CASSLGASAGTEAFF TGCGCCAGCAGCTTGGGTGCTTCCGCGGGCACTGAAGCTTTCTTT TRBV5-1 15 TRBJ1-1 NA NA
CASSSLLAGERNEQFF TGTGCCAGCAGTTCCCTACTAGCGGGAGAGAGGAATGAGCAGTTCTTC TRBV28 16 TRBJ2-1 NA TRBD2
CASSRIQGVQPQHF TGTGCCAGTAGTAGAATACAGGGGGTACAGCCCCAGCATTTT TRBV19 14 TRBJ1-5 NA TRBD1
CASNNSGVRSRETQYF TGTGCCAGCAACAATAGCGGGGTGAGATCGAGAGAGACCCAGTACTTC TRBV28 16 TRBJ2-5 few TRBD2
CASSSGQGASYEQYF TGTGCCAGCAGCTCCGGACAGGGGGCCTCCTACGAGCAGTACTTC TRBV28 15 TRBJ2-7 NA TRBD1
CASSETGGVHEQFF TGTGCCAGCAGTGAGACAGGGGGTGTACATGAGCAGTTCTTC TRBV28 14 TRBJ2-1 NA TRBD1
CASSPGGRITRDTEAFF TGTGCCAGTAGCCCAGGGGGTCGAATAACCAGGGACACTGAAGCTTTCTTT TRBV19 17 TRBJ1-1 NA TRBD1
CASSSLEGGIYNEQFF TGTGCCAGCAGTTCCCTTGAGGGGGGGATCTACAATGAGCAGTTCTTC TRBV6-5 16 TRBJ2-1 NA NA
CASSSYPDSSYEQYF TGTGCCAGCAGCTCGTATCCGGACAGCTCCTACGAGCAGTACTTC TRBV7-3 15 TRBJ2-7 NA NA
CASSVEGRMYNEQFF TGTGCCAGCAGTGTGGAGGGGCGAATGTACAATGAGCAGTTCTTC TRBV2 15 TRBJ2-1 NA NA
CASSSSSRGQNIQYF TGTGCCAGCAGCTCCTCTAGCAGGGGGCAAAACATTCAGTACTTC TRBV9 15 TRBJ2-4 NA TRBD1
CASSPVATAPYEQYF TGTGCCAGCAGCCCCGTCGCGACAGCTCCCTACGAGCAGTACTTC TRBV7-9 15 TRBJ2-7 NA NA
CASSAGGGTDTQYF TGTGCCAGCAGTGCCGGGGGGGGGACAGATACGCAGTATTTT TRBV6-4 14 TRBJ2-3 NA TRBD2
CASSLVGGGLTDTQYF TGTGCCAGCAGCTTAGTGGGCGGGGGACTCACAGATACGCAGTATTTT TRBV7-2 16 TRBJ2-3 NA TRBD2
CASRRTGGICEQYF TGCGCCAGCAGAAGGACAGGGGGCATCTGCGAGCAGTACTTC TRBV23-1 14 TRBJ2-7 once TRBD1
CASSRDRGRRGPQHF TGTGCCAGCAGTCGTGACAGGGGGCGCAGGGGGCCCCAGCATTTT TRBV28 15 TRBJ1-5 NA TRBD1
CASSLGTGAYEQYF TGTGCCAGCTCACTCGGGACAGGGGCCTACGAGCAGTACTTC TRBV18 14 TRBJ2-7 NA TRBD1
CASSLEHRDRLFF TGTGCCAGCAGCTTAGAGCACCGGGATCGGCTGTTTTTT TRBV7-9 13 TRBJ1-4 once NA
CASSRELAGVSTDTQYF TGCGCCAGCAGCCGTGAACTAGCGGGGGTTAGCACAGATACGCAGTATTTT TRBV5-1 17 TRBJ2-3 NA TRBD2